This T cell receptor (beta chain) was observed in a study of blood T cell repertoires in COVID-19. Study information: Acute-phase and convalescent COVID-19 samples originated in the United States, Italy and Spain.

Measured with immunoSEQ multiplex PCR; TCRdb has only the in-frame clones, and not every one. The sample contains about 230,000 clones, around 90% of which appear only once. The CDR3 runs to 15 residues. V was shortened by 3 bases and J by 2 bases, with 12 bases between the two germline ends. CDR1 is PRHDT, CDR2 FYEKMQ, per germline (reference sequence). The V and J genes are TRBV13 and TRBJ2-3; D possibly corresponds to TRBD2 (5 bases). The specimen was PBMCs or T cells enriched from blood (not recorded which). The sequence was obtained from a woman aged 25 to 39 who had been exposed to COVID-19. The CDR3 is CASSFGRAYTDTQYF. The CDR3 nucleotides read TGTGCCAGCAGCTTTGGGCGGGCCTACACAGATACGCAGTATTTT.